These T cell receptor beta chains were read from a single sample in a study of T cell changes during pregnancy in multiple sclerosis. Method: immunoSEQ multiplex PCR; TCRdb's copy keeps in-frame clones and lacks some. Of around 21,000 clones in the sample, roughly nine tenths were seen once. Sequencing used CD8+ T cells from peripheral blood mononuclear cells, obtained after pregnancy. These receptors all stem from a female donor in good health, enrolled as a control in a pregnancy study. Each CDR3 is given with its conserved first and last residue. The D gene is left open where the match is weak.

D gene | J gene | V gene | CDR3 protein
. | TRBJ2-7 | TRBV5-1 | CASSLEMAGFPEQYF
TRBD1 | TRBJ2-7 | TRBV29-1 | CSVEWGQEQYF
. | TRBJ2-3 | TRBV7-9 | CASRQGADTQYF
TRBD1 | TRBJ2-2 | TRBV27 | CASRPTGVMNTGELFF
TRBD2 | TRBJ2-2 | TRBV6-5 | CASAITSGVIGELFF
. | TRBJ1-4 | TRBV14 | CASSPGITNEKLFF
. | TRBJ1-2 | TRBV10-3 | CATPSGTNYGYTF
. | TRBJ1-2 | TRBV2 | CASPFQALNTSGYTF
TRBD2 | TRBJ2-5 | TRBV4-3 | CASSQEVAGLQETQYF
. | TRBJ1-1 | TRBV6-6 | CASSLGQYEAFF
. | TRBJ2-7 | TRBV27 | CASGLGGAESDEQYF
TRBD1 | TRBJ1-3 | TRBV4-3 | CASSQRTGSGNTIYF
. | TRBJ2-2 | TRBV7-9 | CASSLGPMGGTGELFF
TRBD2 | TRBJ2-3 | TRBV11-3 | CASSPLAGGADTQYF
TRBD2 | TRBJ2-3 | TRBV6-6 | CASRDHSGASTDTQYF
TRBD1 | TRBJ1-4 | TRBV10-3 | CAISATGGSTNEKLFF
. | TRBJ1-3 | TRBV19 | CASSTDTSSGNTIYF
. | TRBJ1-1 | TRBV9 | CASSVGGRSGVAEAFF
. | TRBJ2-7 | TRBV27 | CASSLDSSGYEQYF
. | TRBJ2-5 | TRBV7-9 | CASSLGGGETQYF
TRBD2 | TRBJ2-7 | TRBV7-6 | CASSPGTTSYEQYF
. | TRBJ2-7 | TRBV7-6 | CASSLAPVDEQYF
. | TRBJ2-2 | TRBV30 | CAWGTTEGAANTGELFF
. | TRBJ1-2 | TRBV19 | CATGPDGGSYGYGYTF
TRBD2 | TRBJ2-1 | TRBV11-2 | CATLESSGYNEQFF
. | TRBJ1-1 | TRBV6-5 | CASSYSSGASTEAFF
. | TRBJ2-1 | TRBV20-1 | CSATGYGKQFF
. | TRBJ1-4 | TRBV4-3 | CASGHGDEKLFF
TRBD1 | TRBJ1-4 | TRBV7-8 | CASSLGQQGAGTEKLFF
. | TRBJ2-3 | TRBV10-1 | CASSEFAGPEGTDTQYF
TRBD2 | TRBJ2-1 | TRBV9 | CASSPPGLVNEQFF
TRBD1 | TRBJ1-1 | TRBV10-3 | CAGRGVTEAFF
TRBD1 | TRBJ1-1 | TRBV28 | CASSLPPTGANTEAFF
. | TRBJ2-5 | TRBV30 | CAWSVQSKETQYF
. | TRBJ2-7 | TRBV9 | CASSETVYEQYF
. | TRBJ1-2 | TRBV5-4 | CASSLGGGGNYGYTF
. | TRBJ1-4 | TRBV7-2 | CASSLTGSYEKLFF
TRBD1 | TRBJ1-1 | TRBV6-5 | CASRRTGAWDTEAFF
. | TRBJ1-1 | TRBV18 | CASSHRDNTGTEAFF
. | TRBJ2-7 | TRBV5-6 | CASNSVPYEQYF
TRBD1 | TRBJ1-5 | TRBV7-9 | CASSLGDRGQPQHF
TRBD2 | TRBJ2-3 | TRBV5-1 | CASSLVASGGGTDTQYF
. | TRBJ1-6 | TRBV7-9 | CASSLEQVSSPLHF
. | TRBJ2-2 | TRBV4-3 | CASSFWNTGELFF
TRBD1 | TRBJ1-5 | TRBV30 | CAWSRSGSGGRGGNQPQHF
. | TRBJ2-7 | TRBV30 | CAWDKRAGAYEQYF
TRBD1 | TRBJ2-4 | TRBV7-9 | CASSLGTGEAKNIQYF
TRBD1 | TRBJ2-7 | TRBV11-2 | CASSSTQGAGGRQYF
. | TRBJ1-1 | TRBV7-9 | CASSPFGTEAFF
TRBD1 | TRBJ1-1 | TRBV30 | CAWSVGFGTGLNTEAFF
TRBD2 | TRBJ2-7 | TRBV10-3 | CAIMEREYSYEQYF
TRBD2 | TRBJ2-7 | TRBV4-3 | CASSQDYASGVYEQYF
. | TRBJ2-7 | TRBV30 | CAWSVGAGPYEQYF
TRBD1 | TRBJ2-5 | TRBV29-1 | CSVEDGDRVPGTQYF